The clone carrying this TCR beta chain was seen more than once but under ten times. A read error is likely, as this CDR3 ends without the conserved phenylalanine or tryptophan. The limits of the CDR3 on the DNA are not certain, so only TCRdb's listed CDR3 is given. The cDNA came from 5'RACE, which used 10-nucleotide random UMIs. TCRdb passed the 5' RACE reads through MiXCR, listing each CDR3 protein once. This table has about 52,000 distinct CDR3 sequences, around 3.9% appearing once. The sample comes from a study of neurological immune-mediated disorders. The CDR3 spans 18 residues, counting both ends.

The V call is TRBV21-1, the J call TRBJ2-7; the table calls TRBD2, which could not be checked here. TRBV21-1 is a pseudogene. This TCR derives from a man aged 25 to 45 with multiple sclerosis. Specimen: PBMCs. The CDR3 sequence is CASSKDYGTSRSSYEQYN.